The 2 T cell receptor beta chains below were found in one sample sequenced in a study of cytomegalovirus exposure and HLA in healthy donors. The PCR contained 60 Vbeta and 13 Jbeta primers. The assay was immunoSEQ multiplex PCR, and TCRdb's table has in-frame clones only and misses some. Of roughly 180,000 clones detected, approximately 77% appear once; the ten largest clones hold approximately 2.3%. Sequences were obtained from PBMCs. These receptors all stem from a female donor in good health and CMV-seronegative.

V gene TRBV6-1 combines with J gene TRBJ2-2; 9 nucleotides agree with TRBD1. V trimming: 6 bases; J trimming: 5 bases; junction bases outside the gene matches: 7. Per the germline V gene, CDR1 is MNHNS and CDR2 is SASEGT. The CDR3 runs to 15 residues. CDR3 nucleotide sequence: TGTGCCAGCAGATCGGGACAGGGCGGGACCGGGGAGCTGTTTTTT. Translated: CASRSGQGGTGELFF.

The chain joins TRBV7-2 to TRBJ2-6; 7 bases agree with TRBD1. Germline V lookup: CDR1 SGHTA, CDR2 FQGNSA. The CDR3 totals 17 residues. V was clipped by 8 bases and J by 0 bases; unmatched bases: 10. The CDR3 DNA follows: TGTGCCAGCGGTCCACAGGGGCCCACCTCTGGGGCCAACGTCCTGACTTTC. This encodes CASGPQGPTSGANVLTF. The full variable domain, in which reference TRBV7-2 and TRBJ2-6 provide the parts outside the CDR3, is GAGVSQSPSNKVTEKGKDVELRCDPISGHTALYWYRQSLGQGLEFLIYFQGNSAPDKSGLPSDRFSAERTGGSVSTLTIQRTQQEDSAVYLCASGPQGPTSGANVLTFGAGSRLTVL.